The clone carrying this TCR beta chain showed up just a few times. The antigen is not known. The data derive from a study of cytomegalovirus exposure and HLA in healthy donors. Study-level results: Rarity marked most TCR sequences, yet some public TCRs occurred in many donors. Analysis performed later found roughly 17,000 TCR beta sequences associated with HLA alleles at 0.05 false discovery rate. Cytomegalovirus-associated status was assigned to some 180 TCR beta chains.

PCR was performed using 60 Vbeta and 13 Jbeta primers. Sequencing used immunoSEQ multiplex PCR; TCRdb keeps in-frame clones, though not all of them. The sample has 200,000 to 250,000 clones, over 75% seen once. This CDR3 spans 13 amino acids. CDR1 is MNHEY, CDR2 SMNVEV, per germline (reference sequence). V lost 5 bases, J lost 4 bases, and 10 bases lay in between. This chain joins TRBV27 and TRBJ2-3, with D possibly being TRBD1 (6 bases). The sequencing sample was made of PBMCs. The receptor was derived from a young man in good health and CMV-seronegative. CDR3 nucleotides: TGTGCCAGCAGTCCACAGGGCCCAGATACGCAGTATTTT. It encodes CASSPQGPDTQYF.